The clone carrying this T cell receptor (beta chain) was detected a few times. This entry is derived from a study of blood T cell repertoires in COVID-19. Patients of the Seattle cohort, enrolled during active infection, were followed longitudinally. CDR3 size: 13 residues. Deletions cut 4 bases from V and 4 bases from J, with 11 bases between. Per germline, CDR1 MNHEY and CDR2 SVGAGI. Sequencing used immunoSEQ multiplex PCR; TCRdb keeps in-frame clones, though not all of them. The table records 440,000 or so clones, about nine tenths of them present only once. Input material: peripheral blood. The V call is TRBV6-5, the J call TRBJ2-7, with D tentatively TRBD2 (5 bases). The sequence derives from a woman aged 40 to 50 with COVID-19, enrolled during active disease. The CDR3 sequence is CASSSHGGYEQYF. The DNA of the CDR3 is TGTGCCAGCAGTTCCCATGGAGGTTACGAGCAGTACTTC.